This is a list of T cell receptor beta chains from one sample in a study of regulatory T cells in long-lasting Graves disease. MiXCR, applied by TCRdb to the multiplex PCR reads, yields one record per CDR3 protein. The data hold 400,000 to 500,000 distinct CDR3 sequences, with less than 25% observed a single time. The sample in question was peripheral blood mononuclear cells (PBMCs), obtained when the disease was refractory, from a patient treated with antithyroid drugs. All receptors come from a female donor with Graves disease. Both conserved end residues are part of each CDR3. Each record gives: clone size, J gene, V gene, D gene, CDR3 DNA, CDR3 protein. The D gene is left open where the match is weak. A row's size may be missing; if present it is once, few, many or a size class.

>many|TRBJ1-2|TRBV20-1|.
TGCAGTGCTAGAGACAGAGATTCTAACTATGGCTACACCTTC
CSARDRDSNYGYTF
>many|TRBJ2-3|TRBV2|.
TGTGCCAGCAGTGCGTCGGACACAGATACGCAGTATTTT
CASSASDTDTQYF
>.|TRBJ2-2|TRBV30|.
TGTGCCTGGAGTAGACCACACACCGGGGAGCTGTTTTTT
CAWSRPHTGELFF
>many|TRBJ1-1|TRBV28|.
TGTGCCAGCAGTTATCCAGAGAACACTGAAGCTTTCTTT
CASSYPENTEAFF
>many|TRBJ1-1|TRBV11-2|TRBD1
TGTGCCAGCAGCTGGACAGGTGCGAACACTGAAGCTTTCTTT
CASSWTGANTEAFF
>many|TRBJ1-6|TRBV28|.
TGTGCCAGCAGTTTCCCGCGGGGTTATAATTCACCCCTCCACTTT
CASSFPRGYNSPLHF
>.|TRBJ1-6|TRBV4-3|.
TGCGCCAGCAGCCAGGGCACCATCACGGGTTCACCCCTCCACTTT
CASSQGTITGSPLHF
>.|TRBJ2-6|TRBV6-1|TRBD2
TGTGCCAGCAGTACTAGCGCTGGTGGGGCCAACGTCCTGACTTTC
CASSTSAGGANVLTF
>.|TRBJ2-1|TRBV3-1|.
TGTGCCAGCAGCCAAGCTTCGACAGCTTACAATGAGCAGTTCTTC
CASSQASTAYNEQFF
>few|TRBJ1-4|TRBV10-3|.
TGTGCCATCAGTGAGTCGAGAGGGGGTAATGAAAAACTGTTTTTT
CAISESRGGNEKLFF
>many|TRBJ1-5|TRBV6-5|.
TGTGCCAGCAGTTCTCCCTGGTTGCAGCCCCAGCATTTT
CASSSPWLQPQHF
>.|TRBJ2-1|TRBV20-1|.
TGCAGTGCTAGGGGAAGCCAGTTCTTC
CSARGSQFF
>few|TRBJ2-2|TRBV9|TRBD2
TGTGCCAGCAGCGCCCCGGGACTAGTGTACACCGGGGAGCTGTTTTTT
CASSAPGLVYTGELFF
>many|TRBJ1-2|TRBV5-6|.
TGTGCCAGCAGCTTGCAGACAGGCCCCTTTGGTGGCTACACCTTC
CASSLQTGPFGGYTF
>many|TRBJ1-1|TRBV28|.
TGTGCCAGCAGCCCTGGAGGGGTGAACACTGAAGCTTTCTTT
CASSPGGVNTEAFF
>many|TRBJ2-5|TRBV11-3|TRBD2
TGTGCCAGCAGCTTATCTAGCGGAGTGGGAGAGACCCAGTACTTC
CASSLSSGVGETQYF
>few|TRBJ1-2|TRBV20-1|TRBD1
TGCAGTGCTAGCGCGATGGGGGGGACAGCGATACGGATGTATGGCTACACCTTC
CSASAMGGTAIRMYGYTF
>.|TRBJ1-5|TRBV7-8|.
TGTGCCAGCAGCTTAGACGACAGTACCCAGCATTTT
CASSLDDSTQHF
>many|TRBJ1-1|TRBV3-1|.
TGTGCCAGCAGCCTCCCTTATTCCCTACACGGCACTGAAGCTTTCTTT
CASSLPYSLHGTEAFF
>many|TRBJ2-7|TRBV11-2|.
TGTGCCAGCAGACCTATCCAGGGTGTCGACGAGCAGTACTTC
CASRPIQGVDEQYF
>.|TRBJ2-7|TRBV27|.
TGTGCCAGCTTCACTCTCAGGGGAGAATCCTACGAGCAGTACTTC
CASFTLRGESYEQYF
>many|TRBJ1-6|TRBV28|TRBD1
TGTGCCACCCGGACAGGGGGAGCGAATTCACCCCTCCACTTT
CATRTGGANSPLHF
>many|TRBJ1-2|TRBV2|TRBD1
TGTGCCAGCAGAGGGGACAGCTTCTATGGCTACACCTTC
CASRGDSFYGYTF
>.|TRBJ1-5|TRBV7-8|.
TGTGCCAGCAGCCGATACTCCGGGGGCAATCAGCCCCAGCATTTT
CASSRYSGGNQPQHF
>few|TRBJ2-2|TRBV20-1|TRBD2
TGCAGTGCTCCCGGGGGGTGGGGCACCGGGGAGCTGTTTTTT
CSAPGGWGTGELFF
>.|TRBJ2-7|TRBV6-8|TRBD1
TGTGCCAGCAGTTACGGAGACAGGGCGTCCTACGAGCAGTACTTC
CASSYGDRASYEQYF
>few|TRBJ2-5|TRBV5-1|.
TGCGCCAGCAGGGCAGAGGAAGAGACCCAGTACTTC
CASRAEEETQYF
>.|TRBJ2-1|TRBV11-2|TRBD2
TGTGCCAGCAGCTCGCCTAGCGGGAGGGGCAATGAGCAGTTCTTC
CASSSPSGRGNEQFF
>many|TRBJ1-1|TRBV6-1|.
TGTGCCAGCAGTGACAGGGATGACACTGAAGCTTTCTTT
CASSDRDDTEAFF
>many|TRBJ1-1|TRBV28|.
TGTGCCAGCAGTTTGATGGGGGGCGCGGCTGAAGCTTTCTTT
CASSLMGGAAEAFF
>.|TRBJ1-3|TRBV30|.
TGTGCCTGGAGTGTATTTCGCCCGACCTCTGGAAACACCATATATTTT
CAWSVFRPTSGNTIYF
>.|TRBJ2-3|TRBV3-1|.
TGTGCCAGCAGCGACAAGACTGATGACAGCACAGATACGCAGTATTTT
CASSDKTDDSTDTQYF
>few|TRBJ2-7|TRBV19|.
TGTGCCAGTAGTCCTACGACGGGTTACGAGCAGTACTTC
CASSPTTGYEQYF
>few|TRBJ2-7|TRBV3-1|TRBD1
TGTGCCAGCAGCCAAGTGGACAGGCAAGGGAGCTCCTACGAGCAGTACTTC
CASSQVDRQGSSYEQYF
>few|TRBJ2-5|TRBV7-7|TRBD2
TGTGCTAGCAGCTTAGCGGTTTTAGGGACTAGCCCGGAGACCCAGTACTTC
CASSLAVLGTSPETQYF
>many|TRBJ2-7|TRBV20-1|.
TGCAGTGCCCCGAAAGGACGGGCTGCCTCCTACGAGCAGTACTTC
CSAPKGRAASYEQYF
>few|TRBJ1-2|TRBV10-3|.
TGTGCCACAGGGACTGGTTATGGCTACACCTTC
CATGTGYGYTF
>many|TRBJ1-2|TRBV10-3|TRBD1
TGTGCCATCAGCGGGACAGCCAACTATGGCTACACCTTC
CAISGTANYGYTF
>many|TRBJ2-1|TRBV5-4|TRBD1
TGTGCCAGCAGCGGGGGACAGGGATACTACAATGAGCAGTTCTTC
CASSGGQGYYNEQFF
>.|TRBJ1-1|TRBV7-9|TRBD1
TGTGCCTCCACACCGGGACAGGGAAGTGAAGCTTTCTTT
CASTPGQGSEAFF
>.|TRBJ2-2|TRBV12-3/TRBV12-4|.
TGTGCCAGCAGCTCCACCTCGGGGAGCGGCACCGGGGAGCTGTTTTTT
CASSSTSGSGTGELFF
>.|TRBJ2-2|TRBV27|TRBD2
TGTGCCAGCAGTTTATACCCCAGCGGGAGTCCGGCAACGGGCGGGGAGCTGTTTTTT
CASSLYPSGSPATGGELFF
>many|TRBJ1-2|TRBV30|.
TGTGCCTGGAGTGAGACAGCCTTCTATGGCTACACCTTC
CAWSETAFYGYTF
>few|TRBJ1-6|TRBV28|.
TGTGCCAGCAGTCCCGGGAGTTCCAATTCACCCCTCCACTTT
CASSPGSSNSPLHF
>once|TRBJ2-5|TRBV7-3|TRBD1
TGTGTCAGCAGCTTAGGTGGGACAGGACAAGAGACCCAGTACTTC
CVSSLGGTGQETQYF
>.|TRBJ2-7|TRBV7-8|TRBD2
TGTGCCAGCAGCCAAGGGGTGGCGGGGGTCTCCTACGAGCAGTACTTC
CASSQGVAGVSYEQYF
>.|TRBJ2-1|TRBV5-6|.
TGTGCCAGCAGCTGGAACAATGAGCAGTTCTTC
CASSWNNEQFF
>many|TRBJ2-7|TRBV7-6|TRBD1
TGTGCCAGCAGCTCCGACAGGGCCCCGGGACCCTACGAGCAGTACTTC
CASSSDRAPGPYEQYF
>many|TRBJ1-2|TRBV2|.
TGTGCCAGCAGTGAGACAGCCTCCCAGGGTTATGGCTACACCTTC
CASSETASQGYGYTF
>.|TRBJ1-2|TRBV5-8|.
TGTGCCAGCAGCTTGGACGGAAGAAACTATGGCTACACCTTC
CASSLDGRNYGYTF